The 27 T cell receptor beta chains below all came from one sample that was sequenced in a study of shared clonotypes between healthy human individuals. Using immunoSEQ multiplex PCR, the repertoire was profiled, and TCRdb retains in-frame clones only, with some absent. Found here are 2 million to 2.5 million clones, 85% to 95% of them singletons; the top ten hold 0.3% to 0.4%. Input material: naive CD4+ T cells from PBMCs. Subset: CD45RA+ positively selected. These receptor sequences come from a man between 18 and 35 years old in good health. Some clones in this sample may be carry-over from other donors' samples.

The chain joins TRBV5-1 to TRBJ2-7, with 12 bases aligning to TRBD2. The CDR3 is made up of 14 amino acids. V shed 5 bases, J shed 5 bases, and the junction held 5 bases outside the gene matches. CDR1 SGHRS and CDR2 YFSETQ come from the germline V gene. The chain's CDR3 is CASRTSGRYNEQYF. Here the CDR3 DNA reads TGCGCCAGCAGGACTAGCGGGAGATACAACGAGCAGTACTTC.

The V and J genes are TRBV10-3 and TRBJ2-7, with D possibly being TRBD1 (6 bases). In germline, CDR1 is ENHRY, CDR2 SYGVKD. V was clipped by 3 bases and J by 5 bases, with 23 bases between them. The CDR3 is 17 amino acids. This CDR3 is CAISERKGQGSFNEQYF. The CDR3 coding sequence is TGTGCCATCAGTGAAAGGAAGGGCCAGGGGTCTTTCAACGAGCAGTACTTC.

This chain joins TRBV4-2 and TRBJ2-3; 10 nucleotides match TRBD1. Trimming at V came to 3 bases and at J to 6 bases, leaving 9 bases not matched to a gene. The CDR3 has 16 residues. Per the germline V gene, CDR1 is LGHNA and CDR2 is YNFKEQ. CDR3 bases: TGTGCCAGCAGCCAGGAGGGGACAGGGGCGTCGGATACGCAGTATTTT. Its translation is CASSQEGTGASDTQYF.

The chain joins TRBV6-6 to TRBJ2-3; TRBD2 agrees at 15 bases. Germline CDR1 reads MNHNY; CDR2 reads SVGAGI (reference sequence). V lost 7 bases to trimming and J lost 5 bases; unmatched junction nucleotides: 4. CDR3 length equals 15 residues. The CDR3 nucleotides read TGTGCCAGCAACCGGGGACTAGCGGGAGGAGATACGCAGTATTTT. Its protein is CASNRGLAGGDTQYF.

This rearrangement joins TRBV30 to TRBJ1-2, with D maybe TRBD1 (6 bases). The V gene lost 2 bases and the J gene lost 2 bases, with 12 bases spanning the gap. CDR1 is GTSNPN and CDR2 is SVGIG in the germline V gene (reference sequence). The CDR3 loop spans 14 amino acids. This CDR3 reads CAWSSRGANYGYTF. CDR3 coding DNA: TGTGCCTGGAGTTCGCGGGGGGCAAACTATGGCTACACCTTC.

The chain couples TRBV6-1 to TRBJ2-7; D is undetermined. CDR3 length: 14 amino acids. Germline V gives CDR1 MNHNS, CDR2 SASEGT. Between the trimmed V and J ends, which lost 7 bases and 4 bases, there was a span of 17 bases. The CDR3: CASTLRTEIYEQYF. The CDR3 nucleotides are TGTGCCAGCACCCTCCGTACAGAGATTTACGAGCAGTACTTC.

J is TRBJ2-7 and V is TRBV28; TRBD2 is a possible D gene (6 bases). CDR3 length equals 14 residues. The germline V gene encodes CDR1 MDHEN and CDR2 SYDVKM. V gave up 6 bases and J gave up 4 bases, with 16 bases separating them. The CDR3 coding sequence is TGTGCCAGCAGCTCCCCCGGGACTCTTTACGAGCAGTACTTC. Translation gives CASSSPGTLYEQYF. Filled out from reference TRBV28 and TRBJ2-7, the complete variable domain reads DVKVTQSSRYLVKRTGEKVFLECVQDMDHENMFWYRQDPGLGLRLIYFSYDVKMKEKGDIPEGYSVSREKKERFSLILESASTNQTSMYLCASSSPGTLYEQYFGPGTRLTVT.

The CDR3 here is CASSLSGTGKGEQYF. In DNA form, the CDR3 reads TGCGCCAGCAGCCTCTCAGGGACAGGGAAGGGGGAGCAGTACTTC. This chain uses TRBV5-1 with TRBJ2-7, with 9 bases aligning to TRBD1. The V and J ends lost 4 bases and 7 bases, in that order; junction bases with no gene match: 12. Germline CDR1 is SGHRS and CDR2 is YFSETQ. The CDR3 extends over 15 amino acids.

This clone was seen a single time. The gene calls are TRBV18 and TRBJ2-2, with D possibly being TRBD1 (6 bases). The germline V and J ends were trimmed by 1 base and 3 bases, with 9 bases remaining between them. Germline CDR1 KGHSH, CDR2 LQKENI. This CDR3 contains 15 residues. In DNA form, the CDR3 reads TGTGCCAGCTCACCACTGGGGGCGGACACCGGGGAGCTGTTTTTT. Its protein product is CASSPLGADTGELFF. The full variable domain, its missing parts supplied by reference TRBV18 and TRBJ2-2, is NAGVMQNPRHLVRRRGQEARLRCSPMKGHSHVYWYRQLPEEGLKFMVYLQKENIIDESGMPKERFSAEFPKEGPSILRIQQVVRGDSAAYFCASSPLGADTGELFFGEGSRLTVL.

In DNA form, the CDR3 reads TGTGCCAGCAGCTCAAAAACCTCTGGAAACACCATATATTTT. It is translated as CASSSKTSGNTIYF. The chain carries TRBV4-2 and TRBJ1-3; D gene ambiguous. V dropped 5 bases and J dropped 0 bases, with 8 bases sitting between them. The CDR3 covers 14 residues. Germline V CDR1 and CDR2: LGHNA, YNFKEQ.

The V and J genes are TRBV9 and TRBJ2-5; 10 positions agree with TRBD2. The CDR3 sequence is 17 residues long. Germline lookup yields CDR1 SGDLS and CDR2 YYNGEE. V shed 4 bases, J shed 3 bases, and the junction held 12 bases outside the gene matches. This CDR3 reads CASSPLGGLAKEETQYF. The DNA for the CDR3 is TGTGCCAGCAGCCCCCTGGGGGGACTAGCGAAAGAAGAGACCCAGTACTTC.

The V gene is TRBV11-2, the J gene TRBJ2-1; possibly TRBD2 for D (5 bases). CDR3 size: 15 residues. The ends were cut back, 1 base at V and 4 bases at J, with 11 bases in the middle. Germline V gene data show CDR1 as SGHAT and CDR2 as FQNNGV. The DNA of the CDR3 is TGTGCCAGCAGCTTAGGGGGTAGCGTGTACAATGAGCAGTTCTTC. This translates into CASSLGGSVYNEQFF.

Here the CDR3 reads CASSYEVRTEAFF. The CDR3 nucleotides are TGTGCCAGCAGTTACGAGGTCAGGACTGAAGCTTTCTTT. The V and J genes are TRBV6-6 and TRBJ1-1, with D unclear. V gave up 2 bases and J gave up 5 bases, with 9 bases separating them. The germline V gene has CDR1 MNHNY and CDR2 SVGAGI (reference sequence). This CDR3 comprises 13 residues.

This chain connects TRBV27 to TRBJ1-3; D is unclear. CDR1 and CDR2 (germline): MNHEY, SMNVEV (reference sequence). The CDR3 is 13 residues long. The ends were cut back, 7 bases at V and 4 bases at J, with 11 bases in the middle. The CDR3 protein is CASISSSGNTIYF. The CDR3 DNA is TGTGCCAGCATCAGTAGCTCAGGAAACACCATATATTTT.

This rearrangement joins TRBV28 to TRBJ2-7; 10 bases line up with TRBD2. With 5 bases clipped from V and 6 bases from J, the junction kept 1 base outside the gene matches. The CDR3 covers 12 residues. Germline assignment: CDR1 MDHEN and CDR2 SYDVKM. The CDR3: CASSSGRAEQYF. The CDR3 DNA reads TGTGCCAGCAGTAGCGGGAGGGCCGAGCAGTACTTC.

The genes are TRBV25-1 and TRBJ2-5; the D gene is possibly TRBD1 (5 bases). V dropped 4 bases and J dropped 5 bases, with 14 bases sitting between them. The CDR3 is made up of 14 amino acids. Germline assignment: CDR1 MGHDK and CDR2 SYGVNS. This CDR3 reads CASSGMKGLETQYF. CDR3 DNA: TGTGCCAGCAGTGGGATGAAGGGGTTGGAGACCCAGTACTTC.

This rearrangement joins TRBV7-9 to TRBJ2-1; 7 bases agree with TRBD1. The V segment lost 1 base and the J segment 4 bases; nucleotides outside the gene matches: 4. Germline V lookup: CDR1 SEHNR, CDR2 FQNEAQ (reference sequence). This CDR3 is built from 15 residues. The CDR3 DNA sequence: TGTGCCAGCAGCTTAGAGGGGGCCCCTTACAATGAGCAGTTCTTC. It encodes CASSLEGAPYNEQFF.

V usage is TRBV5-4 and J usage is TRBJ2-1; TRBD1 aligns across 8 bases. V trimming: 0 bases; J trimming: 6 bases; junction bases outside the gene matches: 5. Germline CDR1 SGHNT, CDR2 YYREEE (reference sequence). The CDR3 contains 15 residues. DNA of the CDR3: TGTGCCAGCAGCTTGGTACAGGGGGTTAGCAATGAGCAGTTCTTC. This codes for CASSLVQGVSNEQFF.

This clone appeared a single time. The chain links TRBV12-2 to TRBJ1-2. TRBV12-2 is noted as a pseudogene. CDR3 length: 14 amino acids. The CDR3 protein is CASRPPGSDYGYTF. CDR3 DNA sequence: TGTGCAAGTCGCCCCCCGGGCAGCGATTATGGCTACACCTTC.

The V and J genes are TRBV9 and TRBJ2-2; 11 bases are shared with TRBD2. CDR3 length: 16 residues. Germline loops: CDR1 SGDLS, CDR2 YYNGEE. With V trimmed by 4 bases and J by 2 bases, 4 bases remained unmatched. CDR3 amino acids: CASSRGLADNTGELFF. In DNA form, the CDR3 reads TGTGCCAGCAGCCGGGGACTAGCGGATAACACCGGGGAGCTGTTTTTT.

V gene TRBV11-3 combines with J gene TRBJ2-1; 11 nucleotides line up with TRBD2. The germline V gene has CDR1 SGHNT and CDR2 YENEEA. Trimming at V came to 4 bases and at J to 3 bases, leaving 2 bases not matched to a gene. The CDR3 is made up of 15 amino acids. In DNA, the CDR3 is TGTGCCAGCAGCTCGGGACTAGCGGACTACAATGAGCAGTTCTTC. It specifies CASSSGLADYNEQFF.

This clone was counted only a few times. The rearrangement uses TRBV7-2 and TRBJ1-5; perhaps TRBD1 as D (6 bases). This CDR3 is built from 13 residues. Germline lookup yields CDR1 SGHTA and CDR2 FQGNSA. V shed 3 bases and J shed 6 bases, with 9 bases lying between them. CDR3 sequence (DNA): TGTGCCAGCAGCTTTGACAGGACTCAGCCCCAGCATTTT. It codes for CASSFDRTQPQHF.

This chain uses TRBV9 with TRBJ2-2; possibly TRBD1 for D (5 bases). Per germline, CDR1 SGDLS and CDR2 YYNGEE. The CDR3 totals 15 residues. V shed 0 bases and J shed 7 bases, with 13 bases lying between them. The CDR3 DNA is TGTGCCAGCAGCGTAGAACAGGTGCCAAACGGGGAGCTGTTTTTT. Translation: CASSVEQVPNGELFF.

The J gene is TRBJ2-2, the V gene TRBV6-1; D is undetermined. With 2 bases removed from V and 5 bases from J, the gap between germline ends came to 12 bases. The CDR3 covers 15 residues. Germline CDR1 reads MNHNS; CDR2 reads SASEGT. The CDR3 protein is CASSEMLPDTGELFF. The CDR3 nucleotides are TGTGCCAGCAGTGAAATGTTACCCGATACCGGGGAGCTGTTTTTT.

This chain joins TRBV5-1 and TRBJ1-5, with TRBD1 identical over 9 bases. Germline V lookup: CDR1 SGHRS, CDR2 YFSETQ. V lost 4 bases and J lost 4; bases outside the gene matches: 9. The CDR3 is 16 amino acids. Here the CDR3 DNA reads TGCGCCAGCAGCCTGACAGGGGGAGAGGTAAATCAGCCCCAGCATTTT. Translation: CASSLTGGEVNQPQHF.

This rearrangement joins TRBV15 to TRBJ1-1; D is uncertain. V lost 0 bases and J 0 bases, leaving 11 bases between the germline ends. The germline CDR1 and CDR2 sequences are LNHNV and YYDKDF (reference sequence). The CDR3 runs to 16 residues. The CDR3 DNA is TGTGCCACCAGCAGAGATCCAAACGGTTTGAACACTGAAGCTTTCTTT. Translation gives CATSRDPNGLNTEAFF.

This chain uses TRBV7-2 with TRBJ2-1, with D perhaps TRBD1 (6 bases). This CDR3 is 14 amino acids long. Trimming removed 5 bases from V and 6 bases from J, with 14 bases in between. The germline gives CDR1 SGHTA, CDR2 FQGNSA. CDR3 region: CASSHRERTNEQFF. CDR3 DNA: TGTGCCAGCAGCCACAGGGAGCGTACCAATGAGCAGTTCTTC.